This is a list of T cell receptor beta chains from one sample in a study of T cell changes during pregnancy in multiple sclerosis. Here immunoSEQ multiplex PCR was the method, and the copy in TCRdb shows in-frame clones only, minus some. The repertoire holds roughly 72,000 clones, roughly nine tenths seen once, with roughly 0.21% in the top ten. The specimen comprised CD4+ T cells from peripheral blood mononuclear cells, sampled before pregnancy. These receptor sequences come from a female donor with multiple sclerosis, enrolled in a pregnancy study. The conserved cysteine and the conserved F or W are not part of the CDR3 here. Fields, in order: clone size, J gene, V gene, CDR3 protein. A clone size is listed for some rows: how often the clone was seen (once, few, many), or a class if it is expanded.

NA	TRBJ2-1	TRBV6-4	ASSISSGRAGDEQF
NA	TRBJ2-5	TRBV18	ASSPQELHTYQETQY
NA	TRBJ1-5	TRBV19	ASSRRSQGYQPQH
NA	TRBJ1-4	TRBV5-1	ASSSTGTGPSTNEKLF
NA	TRBJ1-4	TRBV6-1	ASSEAGRGDEKLF
NA	TRBJ1-5	TRBV5-1	ASSFGQNQPQH
NA	TRBJ1-2	TRBV16	ASSGGARGYT
NA	TRBJ1-2	TRBV11-3	ASSLGQNYGYT
NA	TRBJ1-1	TRBV18	ASFPLAGDTEAF
few	TRBJ2-3	TRBV6-5	ASKRQGSDTQY
NA	TRBJ1-4	TRBV7-9	ASSFEGAARELF
NA	TRBJ1-3	TRBV10-3	AISARGNTIY
NA	TRBJ2-3	TRBV6-5	ASSARQFTDTQY
NA	TRBJ2-1	TRBV18	ASSPGQGVYNEQF
NA	TRBJ1-5	TRBV5-1	ASSLTGDSNQPQH
NA	TRBJ1-1	TRBV7-2	ASSSAGTGSLAF
NA	TRBJ1-2	TRBV5-6	ASSTGGTRGYT
NA	TRBJ2-7	TRBV4-2	ASSQDRPGSHLTYEQY
NA	TRBJ1-4	TRBV30	AWSETTGVGEKLF
NA	TRBJ2-2	TRBV14	ASSQITGANTGELF
NA	TRBJ2-1	TRBV6-1	ASSGGDPYNEQF
NA	TRBJ1-2	TRBV27	ASRSTAGGYGYT
NA	TRBJ2-7	TRBV29-1	SVDSGGYEQY
NA	TRBJ1-1	TRBV25-1	ASSAREMNTEAF
NA	TRBJ2-7	TRBV28	ASSPYLGQGTSYEQY
NA	TRBJ2-7	TRBV27	ASSPGQGTYEQY
once	TRBJ2-7	TRBV2	ASFEGASYEQY
NA	TRBJ2-1	TRBV28	ASSPRGALGHEQF
NA	TRBJ2-1	TRBV5-6	ASRMTGYNEQF
once	TRBJ2-7	TRBV10-3	AISESTSGLEQY
NA	TRBJ1-4	TRBV5-1	ASSRQGAGEKLF